The T cell receptor (beta chain) under discussion was sequenced for a study of T cells after yellow fever vaccination. The study, taken as a whole, reports: Booster samples showed a return of most primary-vaccination clones (around 96% CD4, 88% CD8). Across the CD4 and CD8 compartments, a small share of clonotypes was present in both. Within FACS-sorted repertoires, abundant clonotypes contaminating from the bulk population could be present.

Of note for this clonotype: Its antigen remains unidentified.

The TCR cDNA carried a universal primer site and UMIs from 5'RACE template switching. TCRdb passed the 5' RACE reads through MiXCR, listing each CDR3 protein once. Of about 150,000 distinct CDR3 sequences listed, 6.2% are singletons. With 7 bases removed from V and 8 bases from J, the gap between germline ends came to 14 bases. Per germline, CDR1 LGHNA and CDR2 YSLEER. The CDR3 sequence is 13 residues long. The sample in question was CD4+ T cells sorted from PBMCs, obtained on the day of the first yellow fever vaccination. This receptor was taken from a man between 18 and 29 years old who received the YFV17D yellow fever vaccine. The genes are TRBV4-3 and TRBJ1-4; perhaps TRBD1 as D (5 bases). The CDR3 bases are TGCGCCAGCAAACCCTCTGGGGGGGAAAAACTGTTTTTT. Protein product: CASKPSGGEKLFF.